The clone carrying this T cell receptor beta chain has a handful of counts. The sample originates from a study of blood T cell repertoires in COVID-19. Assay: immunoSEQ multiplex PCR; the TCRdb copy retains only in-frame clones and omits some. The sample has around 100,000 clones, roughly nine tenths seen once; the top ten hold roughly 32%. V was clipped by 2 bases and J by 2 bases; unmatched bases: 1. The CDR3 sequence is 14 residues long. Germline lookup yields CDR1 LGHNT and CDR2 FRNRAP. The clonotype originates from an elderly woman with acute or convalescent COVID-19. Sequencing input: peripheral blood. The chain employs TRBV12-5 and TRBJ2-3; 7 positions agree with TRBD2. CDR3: CASGLRGDTDTQYF. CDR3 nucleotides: TGTGCTAGTGGTTTGCGGGGGGACACAGATACGCAGTATTTT.